This T cell receptor (beta chain) was identified in a study of control samples from healthy donors and cancer patients. Between the trimmed V and J ends, which lost 4 bases and 0 bases, there was a span of 7 bases. The CDR3 runs to 13 residues. CDR1 and CDR2 from the germline V gene are SGDLS and YYNGEE. TCRdb's table, derived via immunoSEQ multiplex PCR, lists solely in-frame clones and lacks some. Here the sample spans under 15,000 clones, 90% to 95% being singletons. This chain joins TRBV9 and TRBJ1-1; TRBD1 might be the D (6 bases). Sequenced: PBMCs. The receptor's source is an older man with lung cancer. CDR3 nucleotide sequence: TGTGCCAGCAGCTGGACAGTGAACACTGAAGCTTTCTTT. Protein: CASSWTVNTEAFF.